The rows below give T cell receptor beta chains drawn from one sample of a study of post-analysis software for immune sequencing data. Using its own MiXCR run on the PCR reads, TCRdb lists one record per CDR3 protein. Among about 460,000 distinct CDR3 sequences, approximately 45% were seen once, and the ten largest hold 9% to 13%. The specimen was blood. These receptors were collected from a girl aged 10 to 17 with multiple sclerosis. The CDR3 runs from the conserved cysteine through the conserved F or W. The D gene is left open where the match is weak. Clone size is not always given. Where it is, it says once, few, many or a class for expanded clones.

V	size	J	D	DNA	CDR3
TRBV20-1	few	TRBJ2-5	TRBD1	TGCAGTGCTAGCCACCCTCCGGGACAGGGGTACCAAGAGACCCAGTACTTC	CSASHPPGQGYQETQYF
TRBV9	few	TRBJ2-1	.	TGTGCCAGCAGCATGGGGGCTAGCGGAAACAATGAGCAGTTCTTC	CASSMGASGNNEQFF
TRBV28	.	TRBJ2-7	TRBD2	TGTGCCAGCAGAAGCGGGAGGGACTACGAGCAGTACTTC	CASRSGRDYEQYF
TRBV12-3/TRBV12-4	.	TRBJ2-7	TRBD1	TGTGCCAGCAGTTTATCAATCTCCGGGACAGACTACGAGCAGTACTTC	CASSLSISGTDYEQYF
TRBV6-1	.	TRBJ2-5	.	TGTGCCAGCAGTGAAGACAGGCTAAGGGAAGAGACCCAGTACTTC	CASSEDRLREETQYF
TRBV7-9	.	TRBJ1-2	TRBD1	TGTGCCAGCAGCAAGCCGGGACAGGGGAACTATGGCTACACCTTC	CASSKPGQGNYGYTF
TRBV5-1	.	TRBJ2-3	TRBD2	TGCGCCAGCAGCCTGGAAACTAGCGGGAACACAGATACGCAGTATTTT	CASSLETSGNTDTQYF
TRBV29-1	.	TRBJ2-7	.	TGCAGCGCCGGTGTTGAGAGGTGGGAGCAGTACTTC	CSAGVERWEQYF
TRBV4-3	.	TRBJ2-5	.	TGCGCCAGCAGCCAAGCCCTGGGTGCCAACCAAGAGACCCAGTACTTC	CASSQALGANQETQYF
TRBV4-3	few	TRBJ2-7	.	TGCGCCAGCAGCCAAGATCATCGTGTCACAGCATACGAGCAGTACTTC	CASSQDHRVTAYEQYF
TRBV12-3/TRBV12-4	once	TRBJ1-1	.	TGTGCCAGCAGCTGGACCGGACGGGACACTGAAGCTTTCTTT	CASSWTGRDTEAFF
TRBV6-6	few	TRBJ2-3	TRBD2	TGTGCCAGCAGTTACGGGACTAGCGGGAGGGCGATAGATACGCAGTATTTT	CASSYGTSGRAIDTQYF
TRBV20-1	few	TRBJ2-5	TRBD2	TGCAGTGCTACCCCTTTTCTAGCGGGAATCGAGACCCAGTACTTC	CSATPFLAGIETQYF
TRBV3-1	.	TRBJ2-3	.	TGTGCCAGCAGCCAAGATGAAGCGGATGCCACAGATACGCAGTATTTT	CASSQDEADATDTQYF
TRBV6-2/TRBV6-3	.	TRBJ2-1	.	TGTGCCAGCAGTTGGAGGGGCGGGGAACGGGGCAATGAGCAGTTCTTC	CASSWRGGERGNEQFF
TRBV20-1	many	TRBJ2-5	.	TGCAGTGCTGCCGGGATTAATCAAGAGACCCAGTACTTC	CSAAGINQETQYF
TRBV7-2	.	TRBJ1-6	.	TGTGCCAGCAGCTCGAGGACCGAACACCTCCACTTT	CASSSRTEHLHF
TRBV19	.	TRBJ1-5	TRBD1	TGTGCCAGTAGTTCCCGGACAGGGAATCAGCCCCAGCATTTT	CASSSRTGNQPQHF
TRBV9	once	TRBJ2-1	TRBD2	TGTGCCAGCAGCCCATACTCTAGCGGGGGCAATGAGCAGTTCTTC	CASSPYSSGGNEQFF
TRBV24-1	.	TRBJ2-1	.	TGTGCCACCAGTCCCGGGGGATACAATGAGCAGTTCTTC	CATSPGGYNEQFF
TRBV28	.	TRBJ1-1	.	TGTGCCAGCACCTCATTGGGGAGCACTGAAGCTTTCTTT	CASTSLGSTEAFF
TRBV11-2	few	TRBJ2-7	TRBD2	TGTGCCAGCAGCCACATAGCGGGAGTAGTGTACGAGCAGTACTTC	CASSHIAGVVYEQYF
TRBV13	.	TRBJ2-4	.	TGTGCCAGCAGCTTAGGGGGGCCCTGGGGGGCCAAAAACATTCAGTACTTC	CASSLGGPWGAKNIQYF
TRBV7-2	.	TRBJ2-1	.	TGTGCCAGCAGCTTAGACGGCGGGACAACTCCGGATGAGCAGTTCTTC	CASSLDGGTTPDEQFF
TRBV9	.	TRBJ2-1	.	TGTGTCAGCAGCGTAGGACAGTACAATGAGCAGTTCTTC	CVSSVGQYNEQFF
TRBV28	once	TRBJ2-7	TRBD1	TGTGCCATAAGATACAGGGGTGGATCCTACGAGCAGTACTTC	CAIRYRGGSYEQYF